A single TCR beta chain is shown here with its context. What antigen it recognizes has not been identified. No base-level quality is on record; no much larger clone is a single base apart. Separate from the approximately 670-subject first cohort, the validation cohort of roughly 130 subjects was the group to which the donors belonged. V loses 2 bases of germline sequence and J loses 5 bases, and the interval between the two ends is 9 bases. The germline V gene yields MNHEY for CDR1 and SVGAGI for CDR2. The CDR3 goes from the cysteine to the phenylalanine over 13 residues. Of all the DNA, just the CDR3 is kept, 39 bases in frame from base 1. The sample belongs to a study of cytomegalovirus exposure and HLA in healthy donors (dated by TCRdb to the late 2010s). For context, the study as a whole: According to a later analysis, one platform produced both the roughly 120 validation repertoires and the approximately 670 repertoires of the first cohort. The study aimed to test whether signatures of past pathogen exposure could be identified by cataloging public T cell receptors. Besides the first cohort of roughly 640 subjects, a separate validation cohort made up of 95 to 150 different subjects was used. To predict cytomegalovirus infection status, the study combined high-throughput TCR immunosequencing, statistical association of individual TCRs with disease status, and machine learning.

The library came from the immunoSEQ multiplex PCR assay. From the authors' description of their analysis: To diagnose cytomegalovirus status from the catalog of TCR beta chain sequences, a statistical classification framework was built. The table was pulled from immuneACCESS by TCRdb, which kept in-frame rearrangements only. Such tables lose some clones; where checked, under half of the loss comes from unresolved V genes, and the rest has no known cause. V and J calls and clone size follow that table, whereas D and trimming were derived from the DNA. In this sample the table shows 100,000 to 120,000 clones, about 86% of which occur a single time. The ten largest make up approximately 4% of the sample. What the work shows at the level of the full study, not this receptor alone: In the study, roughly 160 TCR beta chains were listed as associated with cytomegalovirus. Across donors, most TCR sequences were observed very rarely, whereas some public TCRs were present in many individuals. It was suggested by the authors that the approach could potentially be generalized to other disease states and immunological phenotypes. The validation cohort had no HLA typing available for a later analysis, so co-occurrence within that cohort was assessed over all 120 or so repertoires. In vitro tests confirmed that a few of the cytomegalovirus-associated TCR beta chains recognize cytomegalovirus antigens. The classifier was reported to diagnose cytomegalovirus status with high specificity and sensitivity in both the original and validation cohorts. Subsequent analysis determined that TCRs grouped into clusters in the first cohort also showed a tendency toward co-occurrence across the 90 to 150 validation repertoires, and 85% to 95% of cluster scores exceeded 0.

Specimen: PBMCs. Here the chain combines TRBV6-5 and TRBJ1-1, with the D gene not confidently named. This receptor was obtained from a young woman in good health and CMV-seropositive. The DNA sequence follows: TGTGCCAGCAGTTACAGAGGGAGGACTGAAGCTTTCTTT. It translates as CASSYRGRTEAFF.